The rows below give T cell receptor beta chains drawn from one sample of a study of blood T cell repertoires in COVID-19. Using immunoSEQ multiplex PCR, the repertoire was profiled, and TCRdb retains in-frame clones only, with some absent. The table has 60,000 to 75,000 clones, about 88% seen once. The sequencing input was peripheral blood. The receptors stem from a human donor in a cohort sampled during active COVID-19. CDR3s include the opening cysteine and the closing phenylalanine or tryptophan. D genes are given only for firm matches. The size entry is marked missing in some rows and otherwise reads once, few, many or a size class.

d_gene	v_gene	len	j_gene	abundance	CDR3nt	CDR3aa
TRBD1	TRBV7-2	14	TRBJ2-1	.	TGTGCCAGCAGCTTAGTAGGGACAGACGGTGAGCAGTTCTTC	CASSLVGTDGEQFF
TRBD2	TRBV5-1	14	TRBJ2-1	.	TGCGCCAGCAGCTTTAGCGGGGGGTGGGGTGAGCAGTTCTTC	CASSFSGGWGEQFF
TRBD2	TRBV12-5	15	TRBJ2-3	once	TGTGCTAGTGGTACCGGGACTAGCAGCACAGATACGCAGTATTTT	CASGTGTSSTDTQYF
TRBD2	TRBV3-1/TRBV3-2	15	TRBJ2-3	once	TGTGCCAGCAGCCGGAGCGGGAGTGGCACAGATACGCAGTATTTT	CASSRSGSGTDTQYF
TRBD1	TRBV9	18	TRBJ2-2	.	TGTGCCAGCAGCGTAGCATATGGGGTGGGACAGCACACCGGGGAGCTGTTTTTT	CASSVAYGVGQHTGELFF
.	TRBV9	15	TRBJ1-3	few	TGTGCCAGCAGCGCGGGGTGGCCGACTGGAAACACCATATATTTT	CASSAGWPTGNTIYF
.	TRBV12-3/TRBV12-4	11	TRBJ2-5	.	TGTGCCAGCAGCTCTAGGGAGACCCAGTACTTC	CASSSRETQYF
.	TRBV5-1	12	TRBJ2-3	once	TGCGCCAGGATGGAGGAAACAGATACGCAGTATTTT	CARMEETDTQYF
.	TRBV5-1	14	TRBJ1-1	.	TGCGCCAGCAGCTTGGGAGGGATGGGAACTGAAGCTTTCTTT	CASSLGGMGTEAFF
.	TRBV7-3	14	TRBJ2-5	.	TGTGCCAGCAGCTTAGGGGGGACAGCGGAGACCCAGTACTTC	CASSLGGTAETQYF
TRBD1	TRBV13	16	TRBJ2-2	.	TGTGCCAGCAGCTGGGGACAGGGGGCCCACACCGGGGAGCTGTTTTTT	CASSWGQGAHTGELFF
.	TRBV5-1	16	TRBJ1-1	.	TGCGCCAGCAGCTTGGGAAGTTTGGGGGGTAACACTGAAGCTTTCTTT	CASSLGSLGGNTEAFF
.	TRBV11-2	14	TRBJ1-5	.	TGTGCCAGCAGCCTATACTCGGGAAATCAGCCCCAGCATTTT	CASSLYSGNQPQHF
TRBD1	TRBV25-1	15	TRBJ1-1	once	TGTGCCAGCAGTGAACAGGGACAGATGAACACTGAAGCTTTCTTT	CASSEQGQMNTEAFF
TRBD2	TRBV4-1	15	TRBJ2-7	.	TGCGCCAGCAGCCAAAGGCTAGCGGCCCCTTACGAGCAGTACTTC	CASSQRLAAPYEQYF
.	TRBV27	11	TRBJ2-1	.	TGTGCCAGCAGTTTGGGGCAAGGCCAGTTCTTC	CASSLGQGQFF
.	TRBV4-3	15	TRBJ1-3	.	TGCGCCAGCAGCCAGTCCGGGAGTGACGGAAACACCATATATTTT	CASSQSGSDGNTIYF
.	TRBV30	14	TRBJ1-2	.	TGTGCCTGGAACCTAGGGGATATGGAATATGGCTACACCTTC	CAWNLGDMEYGYTF
.	TRBV27	14	TRBJ1-4	.	TGTGCCAGCAGCTCCAGGGGTCCTAATGAAAAACTGTTTTTT	CASSSRGPNEKLFF
TRBD1	TRBV7-2	14	TRBJ1-1	.	TGTGCCAGCAGCCCTAACAGGGGAGAGGGGGAAGCTTTCTTT	CASSPNRGEGEAFF
.	TRBV28	13	TRBJ2-3	.	TGTGCCAGCAGTTCGGGGGGCACAGATACGCAGTATTTT	CASSSGGTDTQYF
TRBD2	TRBV28	13	TRBJ2-5	.	TGTGCCAGCAGTTTGGGACTACTAAAGACCCAGTACTTC	CASSLGLLKTQYF
.	TRBV14	16	TRBJ2-1	.	TGTGCCAGCAGCCAAGGTCTGGCGGGGACTCGCAATGAGCAGTTCTTC	CASSQGLAGTRNEQFF
.	TRBV2	12	TRBJ1-1	.	TGTGCCAGCCTTGCCCCTAGCACTGAAGCTTTCTTT	CASLAPSTEAFF
.	TRBV11-2	14	TRBJ2-7	.	TGTGCCAGCAGCTTAGTTGGCAGCGCCTACGAGCAGTACTTC	CASSLVGSAYEQYF
TRBD1	TRBV6-5	14	TRBJ1-5	.	TGTGCCAGCAGGACAGGGACAGACAATCAGCCCCAGCATTTT	CASRTGTDNQPQHF
.	TRBV5-4	15	TRBJ2-1	.	TGTGCCAGCAGCTTTCGGAGGCCCCCTTACAATGAGCAGTTCTTC	CASSFRRPPYNEQFF
TRBD2	TRBV4-3	16	TRBJ2-2	.	TGCGCCAGCAGCCTCACTAGCGGGGAGCACACCGGGGAGCTGTTTTTT	CASSLTSGEHTGELFF
.	TRBV18	15	TRBJ2-7	.	TGTGCCAGCTCACCAGGGTCAGGGACTTCCTACGAGCAGTACTTC	CASSPGSGTSYEQYF
TRBD1	TRBV19	17	TRBJ1-2	.	TGTGCCAGTAGCTATCCCGGGACAGGGCCTCTGGGCTATGGCTACACCTTC	CASSYPGTGPLGYGYTF
TRBD1	TRBV4-1	17	TRBJ1-5	.	TGCGCCAGCAGCCAAGAGGGACAGGGTTTTAGCAATCAGCCCCAGCATTTT	CASSQEGQGFSNQPQHF
TRBD2	TRBV11-2	15	TRBJ2-5	.	TGTGCCAGCAGCGCCCCCGGGGGGATACAAGAGACCCAGTACTTC	CASSAPGGIQETQYF
TRBD2	TRBV29-1	14	TRBJ2-1	.	TGCAGCGCTGAGGGGCTAGCGGTTTACAATGAGCAGTTCTTC	CSAEGLAVYNEQFF
TRBD1	TRBV10-1	15	TRBJ2-2	.	TGCGCCAGCAGTGTGGGGACAGCAAACACCGGGGAGCTGTTTTTT	CASSVGTANTGELFF
TRBD2	TRBV5-8	19	TRBJ2-1	.	TGTGCCAGCAGCTTTCAGGAGACTTGGACTAGCGGGTACCACAATGAGCAGTTCTTC	CASSFQETWTSGYHNEQFF
.	TRBV3-1/TRBV3-2	15	TRBJ2-1	.	TGTGCCAGCAGCCAAGAGCTAGTACTTTACAATGAGCAGTTCTTC	CASSQELVLYNEQFF
TRBD1	TRBV6-2/TRBV6-3	20	TRBJ1-5	.	TGTGCCAGCAGTTACAACCCGGTGACAGGGGACCTCTTAGGCAATCAGCCCCAGCATTTT	CASSYNPVTGDLLGNQPQHF
TRBD1	TRBV19	15	TRBJ1-5	.	TGTGCCAGTAGTAGACTCAGGGGGAGCAATCAGCCCCAGCATTTT	CASSRLRGSNQPQHF
.	TRBV7-2	11	TRBJ1-2	.	TGTGCCAGCAGCTTAGATCAAGGCTACACCTTC	CASSLDQGYTF
TRBD2	TRBV6-6	16	TRBJ2-5	once	TGTGCCAGCAGTTACAGGCCGGGACTAGCAGAAGAGACCCAGTACTTC	CASSYRPGLAEETQYF
TRBD2	TRBV4-2	14	TRBJ2-1	few	TGTGCCAGCAGCCGAGGTAGCGGGGGTAATGAGCAGTTCTTC	CASSRGSGGNEQFF
.	TRBV3-1/TRBV3-2	14	TRBJ1-5	.	TGTGCCAGCAGCCAGGCGGCAGTAAATCAGCCCCAGCATTTT	CASSQAAVNQPQHF
TRBD2	TRBV11-2	19	TRBJ2-1	.	TGTGCCAGCAGCTTCGCGGGGGGATCCGGCGGGAGAGCGGGCAATGAGCAGTTCTTC	CASSFAGGSGGRAGNEQFF
.	TRBV6-5	14	TRBJ2-4	.	TGTGCCAGCAGAGAGCGGCTATCCAAAAACATTCAGTACTTC	CASRERLSKNIQYF
TRBD2	TRBV7-8	15	TRBJ2-7	.	TGTGCCAGCAGCTTAGCCGGGACTAACCTCGACGAGCAGTACTTC	CASSLAGTNLDEQYF
.	TRBV19	13	TRBJ2-3	.	TGTGCCAGTAGTATCGGGGTGCCAGATACGCAGTATTTT	CASSIGVPDTQYF
TRBD2	TRBV18	16	TRBJ2-1	.	TGTGCCAGCTCACCACCGGGACTAGCGGGGGTCTGGGAGCAGTTCTTC	CASSPPGLAGVWEQFF
TRBD2	TRBV24-1	18	TRBJ2-1	.	TGTGCCACCAGTGATCGCGGGACTAGCGGTGGATCCTACAATGAGCAGTTCTTC	CATSDRGTSGGSYNEQFF
TRBD2	TRBV11-2	19	TRBJ2-1	.	TGTGCCAGCACCTTCGGAGGGTCTAGCGGGGTTAGCTCCTACAATGAGCAGTTCTTC	CASTFGGSSGVSSYNEQFF
.	TRBV24-1	17	TRBJ2-3	once	TGTGCCACCAGTTCGCAAAGGGAGGCCCGCAGCACAGATACGCAGTATTTT	CATSSQREARSTDTQYF
.	TRBV7-2	14	TRBJ1-1	.	TGTGCCAGCAGCCCCGATGGGAGAGGCACTGAAGCTTTCTTT	CASSPDGRGTEAFF
TRBD2	TRBV4-1	15	TRBJ2-3	.	TGCGCCAGCAGCCAAGAACTAGCGGTACTGGATACGCAGTATTTT	CASSQELAVLDTQYF
.	TRBV10-2	13	TRBJ1-1	.	TGCGCCAGCAGTGAGCCGGGGTTGGCTGAAGCTTTCTTT	CASSEPGLAEAFF
TRBD1	TRBV11-2	15	TRBJ1-2	.	TGTGCCAGCAGACTAGGGACAGCCTTTAACTATGGCTACACCTTC	CASRLGTAFNYGYTF
.	TRBV20-1	11	TRBJ2-1	.	TGCAGTGCTAGAGATATAAATGAGCAGTTCTTC	CSARDINEQFF